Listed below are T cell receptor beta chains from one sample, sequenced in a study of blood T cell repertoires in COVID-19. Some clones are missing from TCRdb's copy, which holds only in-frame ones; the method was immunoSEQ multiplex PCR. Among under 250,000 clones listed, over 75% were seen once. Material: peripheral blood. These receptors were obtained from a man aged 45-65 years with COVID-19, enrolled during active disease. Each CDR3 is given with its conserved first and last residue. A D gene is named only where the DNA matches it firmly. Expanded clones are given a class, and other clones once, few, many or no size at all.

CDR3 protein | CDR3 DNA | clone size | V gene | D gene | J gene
CAISARTSGENTGELFF | TGTGCCATCAGTGCCCGGACTAGCGGGGAAAACACCGGGGAGCTGTTTTTT | NA | TRBV10-3 | TRBD2 | TRBJ2-2
CASSGDKIDYSPLHF | TGTGCCAGCAGTGGCGACAAGATTGACTACTCACCCCTCCACTTT | once | TRBV2 | NA | TRBJ1-6
CASSLDGQGFNYGYTF | TGCGCCAGCAGCTTGGACGGACAGGGATTTAACTATGGCTACACCTTC | NA | TRBV5-1 | TRBD1 | TRBJ1-2
CASSYRQNSPLHF | TGTGCCAGCAGTTATCGACAGAATTCACCCCTCCACTTT | NA | TRBV6-5 | NA | TRBJ1-6
CASSPGLAGGETQYF | TGTGCCAGTAGTCCGGGACTAGCGGGGGGAGAGACCCAGTACTTC | NA | TRBV19 | TRBD2 | TRBJ2-5
CASRRTGSDGYTF | TGTGCCAGCAGGCGGACAGGGTCGGATGGCTACACCTTC | NA | TRBV27 | TRBD1 | TRBJ1-2
CATGGQGHQPQHF | TGTGCCACGGGAGGACAGGGGCATCAGCCCCAGCATTTT | NA | TRBV6-5 | TRBD1 | TRBJ1-5
CASSLTSGGTFQETQYF | TGCGCCAGCAGCTTAACTAGCGGGGGAACTTTCCAAGAGACCCAGTACTTC | once | TRBV5-1 | TRBD2 | TRBJ2-5
CASSQERGAGGDQVKLFF | TGTGCCAGCAGCCAAGAGCGTGGAGCAGGGGGCGATCAGGTAAAACTGTTTTTT | NA | TRBV3-1/TRBV3-2 | TRBD1 | TRBJ1-4
CASGQEQYF | TGTGCCAGCGGGCAGGAGCAGTACTTC | NA | TRBV2 | NA | TRBJ2-7
CASSLIAGASEQYF | TGCGCCAGCAGCTTAATAGCAGGGGCATCCGAGCAGTACTTC | NA | TRBV5-1 | NA | TRBJ2-7
CASSIYPGTNTQYF | TGTGCCAGTAGTATATACCCAGGGACAAATACGCAGTATTTT | NA | TRBV19 | NA | TRBJ2-3
CASSLPGTYEQYF | TGTGCCAGCAGCTTACCCGGGACCTACGAGCAGTACTTC | once | TRBV7-9 | NA | TRBJ2-7
CASSGPQDYSYEQYF | TGCGCCAGCAGCGGTCCCCAGGACTACTCCTACGAGCAGTACTTC | NA | TRBV10-2 | NA | TRBJ2-7
CASSLTSGGAKDTQYF | TGTGCCAGCAGCCTTACTAGCGGGGGGGCCAAAGATACGCAGTATTTT | once | TRBV3-1/TRBV3-2 | TRBD2 | TRBJ2-3
CASSGGSGYEQYF | TGTGCCAGCAGTGGGGGTAGCGGCTACGAGCAGTACTTC | NA | TRBV2 | NA | TRBJ2-7